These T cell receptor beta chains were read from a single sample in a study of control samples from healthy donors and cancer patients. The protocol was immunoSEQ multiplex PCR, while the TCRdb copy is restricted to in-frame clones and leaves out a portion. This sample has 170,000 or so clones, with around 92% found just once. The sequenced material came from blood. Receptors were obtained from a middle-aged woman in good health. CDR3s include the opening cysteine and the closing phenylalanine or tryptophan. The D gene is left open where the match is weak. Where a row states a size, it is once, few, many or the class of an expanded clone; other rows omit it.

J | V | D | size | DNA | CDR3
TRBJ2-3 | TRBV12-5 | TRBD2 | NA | TGTGCTAGTGGTTTGACCGGGGGGGCAGATACGCAGTATTTT | CASGLTGGADTQYF
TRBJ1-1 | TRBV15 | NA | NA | TGTGCCACCAGCGAGAGAGTCGCGAACACTGAAGCTTTCTTT | CATSERVANTEAFF
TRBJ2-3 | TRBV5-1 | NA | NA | TGCGCCAGCAGCTCCCAGGGGGGATTGGATACGCAGTATTTT | CASSSQGGLDTQYF
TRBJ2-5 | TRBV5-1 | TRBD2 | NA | TGCGCCAGCAGCAAAGAAAGCGGGGGGATCCAAGAGACCCAGTACTTC | CASSKESGGIQETQYF
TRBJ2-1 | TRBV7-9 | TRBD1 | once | TGTGCCAGCAGCTTACCTTTGACAGGGGCTACCGGCGGCTACAATGAGCAGTTCTTC | CASSLPLTGATGGYNEQFF
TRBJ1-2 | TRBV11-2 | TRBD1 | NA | TGTGCCAGCAGCTCACCACAGGGGAGCTATGGCTACACCTTC | CASSSPQGSYGYTF
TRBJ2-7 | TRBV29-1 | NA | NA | TGCAGCGTTGTCAAGGGCCCCTACGAGCAGTACTTC | CSVVKGPYEQYF
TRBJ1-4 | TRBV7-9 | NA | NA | TGTGCCAGCAGCCCACAAGGTGACCTCAATGAAAAACTGTTTTTT | CASSPQGDLNEKLFF
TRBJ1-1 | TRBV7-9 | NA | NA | TGTGCCAGCAGCCGTAACACTGAAGCTTTCTTT | CASSRNTEAFF
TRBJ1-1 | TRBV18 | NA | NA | TGTGCCAGCTCACCCCAAAGTGGGGAGAACACTGAAGCTTTCTTT | CASSPQSGENTEAFF
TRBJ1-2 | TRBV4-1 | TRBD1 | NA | TGCGCCAGCAGTCCCGGGCGGGAGGGGGCGATGGAAGATGGCTACACCTTC | CASSPGREGAMEDGYTF
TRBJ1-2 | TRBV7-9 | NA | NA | TGTGCCAGCAGCGTCGGGACGGATACATATGGCTACACCTTC | CASSVGTDTYGYTF
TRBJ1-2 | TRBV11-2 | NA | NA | TGTGCCAGCAGCTTCTCCTCGTCCCGGGAGATCTATGGCTACACCTTC | CASSFSSSREIYGYTF
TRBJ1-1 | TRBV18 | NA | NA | TGTGCCAGCTCGCCGCAGATACAGAACACTGAAGCTTTCTTT | CASSPQIQNTEAFF
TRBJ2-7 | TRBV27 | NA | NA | TGTGCCAGCAGCTGGAGGAGCTCCTACGAGCAGTACTTC | CASSWRSSYEQYF
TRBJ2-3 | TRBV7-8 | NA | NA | TGTGCCAGCAGCTTAGGAGGGCAACTAGTTGGGGATACGCAGTATTTT | CASSLGGQLVGDTQYF
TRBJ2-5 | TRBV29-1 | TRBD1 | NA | TGCAGCGTTGAAGCCTGGACAGGGGGAGCTGTGACCCAGTACTTC | CSVEAWTGGAVTQYF
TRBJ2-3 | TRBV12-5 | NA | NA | TGTGCTAGTGGTTTGGGCGGAGGAACAGATACGCAGTATTTT | CASGLGGGTDTQYF
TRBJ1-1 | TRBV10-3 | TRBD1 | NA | TGTGCCATCAGCCGGGACAGGCAGAACACTGAAGCTTTCTTT | CAISRDRQNTEAFF
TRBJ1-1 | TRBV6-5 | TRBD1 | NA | TGTGCCAGCAGTTACAAAGGGGGCGGTACTGAAGCTTTCTTT | CASSYKGGGTEAFF
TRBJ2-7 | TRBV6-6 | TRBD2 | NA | TGTGCCAGCAGCTCTCCTTGGGGGGGGGTTAACGAGCAGTACTTC | CASSSPWGGVNEQYF
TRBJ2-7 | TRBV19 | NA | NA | TGTGCCAGTAGCGGACGTTACGAGCAGTACTTC | CASSGRYEQYF
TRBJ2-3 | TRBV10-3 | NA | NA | TGTGCCATCAGTGAGGGGGCCCCCCGGGATACGCAGTATTTT | CAISEGAPRDTQYF
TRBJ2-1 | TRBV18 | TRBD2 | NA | TGTGCCAGCTCACCATCCGGAAGGCTAGCGGTCTACAATGAGCAGTTCTTC | CASSPSGRLAVYNEQFF
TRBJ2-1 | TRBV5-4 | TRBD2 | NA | TGTGCCAGCTTGACTAGCGGGGGGGCTCTGTTCTTC | CASLTSGGALFF